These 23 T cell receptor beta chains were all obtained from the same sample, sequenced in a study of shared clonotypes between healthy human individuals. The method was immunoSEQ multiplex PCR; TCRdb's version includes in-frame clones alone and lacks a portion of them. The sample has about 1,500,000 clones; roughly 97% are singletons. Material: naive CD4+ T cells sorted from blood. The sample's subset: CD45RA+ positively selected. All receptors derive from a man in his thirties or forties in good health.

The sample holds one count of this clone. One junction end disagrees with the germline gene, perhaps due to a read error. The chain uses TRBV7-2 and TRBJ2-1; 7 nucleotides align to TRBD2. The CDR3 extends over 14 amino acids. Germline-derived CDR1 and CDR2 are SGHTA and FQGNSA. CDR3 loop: CASGLVPGGNEQFF. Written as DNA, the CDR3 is TGTGCCAGCGGCTTAGTACCGGGAGGCAATGAGCAGTTCTTC. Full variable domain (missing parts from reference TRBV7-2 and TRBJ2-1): GAGVSQSPSNKVTEKGKDVELRCDPISGHTALYWYRQSLGQGLEFLIYFQGNSAPDKSGLPSDRFSAERTGGSVSTLTIQRTQQEDSAVYLCASGLVPGGNEQFFGPGTRLTVL.

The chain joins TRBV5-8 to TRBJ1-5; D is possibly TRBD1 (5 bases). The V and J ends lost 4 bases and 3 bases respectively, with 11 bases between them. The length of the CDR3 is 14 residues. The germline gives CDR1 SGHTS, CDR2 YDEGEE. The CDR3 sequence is CASSVKGYNQPQHF. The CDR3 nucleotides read TGTGCCAGCAGCGTGAAGGGGTACAATCAGCCCCAGCATTTT.

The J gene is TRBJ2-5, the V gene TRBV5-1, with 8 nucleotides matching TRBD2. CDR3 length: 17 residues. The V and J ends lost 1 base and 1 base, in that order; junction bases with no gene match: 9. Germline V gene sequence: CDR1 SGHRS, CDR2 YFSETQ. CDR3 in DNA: TGCGCCAGCAGCTTGATCGGGGTAGCGGGGCCCCAAGAGACCCAGTACTTC. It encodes CASSLIGVAGPQETQYF.

The CDR3 here is CASSARTGNEQFF. CDR3 DNA sequence: TGTGCCAGCAGCGCCCGGACAGGGAATGAGCAGTTCTTC. V and J are TRBV11-3 and TRBJ2-1; 8 bases match TRBD1. Unmatched junction bases numbered 4, after V lost 5 bases and J lost 7 bases. The CDR3 spans 13 residues. Germline V lookup: CDR1 SGHNT, CDR2 YENEEA.

CDR3 protein: CASRTGVSALNYGYTF. The CDR3, as DNA: TGCGCCAGCAGAACAGGAGTCAGCGCCCTTAACTATGGCTACACCTTC. The chain joins TRBV5-1 to TRBJ1-2, with D perhaps TRBD1 (5 bases). The CDR3 contains 16 residues. Between the trimmed V and J ends, which lost 5 bases and 1 base, there was a span of 18 bases. The germline gives CDR1 SGHRS, CDR2 YFSETQ.

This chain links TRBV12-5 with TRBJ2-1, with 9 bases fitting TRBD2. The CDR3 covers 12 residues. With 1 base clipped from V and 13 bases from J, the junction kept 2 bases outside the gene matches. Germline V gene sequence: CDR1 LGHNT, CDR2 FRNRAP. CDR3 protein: CASGLDSGSQFF. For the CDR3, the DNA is TGTGCTAGTGGTTTGGATAGCGGGAGTCAGTTCTTC.

The CDR3 DNA follows: TGTGCCAGCAGCCCCCGGGGGAACCCCCCCCCATTTAAGAACACTGAAGCTTTCTTT. Amino acid sequence: CASSPRGNPPPFKNTEAFF. V gene TRBV11-2 combines with J gene TRBJ1-1; D perhaps matches TRBD1 (5 bases). V was clipped by 5 bases and J by 1 base, with 26 bases between them. Germline lookup yields CDR1 SGHAT and CDR2 FQNNGV. This CDR3 has 19 residues.

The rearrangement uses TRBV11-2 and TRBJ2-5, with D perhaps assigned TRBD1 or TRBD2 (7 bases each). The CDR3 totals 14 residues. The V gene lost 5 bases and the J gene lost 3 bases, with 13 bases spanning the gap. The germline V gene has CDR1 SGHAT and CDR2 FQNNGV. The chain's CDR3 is CASSGRGPKETQYF. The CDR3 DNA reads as TGTGCCAGCAGCGGGAGGGGGCCTAAAGAGACCCAGTACTTC.

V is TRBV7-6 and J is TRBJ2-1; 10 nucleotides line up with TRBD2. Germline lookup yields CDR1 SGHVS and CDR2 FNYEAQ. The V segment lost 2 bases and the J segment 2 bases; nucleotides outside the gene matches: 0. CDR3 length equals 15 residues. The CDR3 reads CASSLTSGTYNEQFF. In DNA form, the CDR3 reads TGTGCCAGCAGCTTAACTAGCGGGACCTACAATGAGCAGTTCTTC.

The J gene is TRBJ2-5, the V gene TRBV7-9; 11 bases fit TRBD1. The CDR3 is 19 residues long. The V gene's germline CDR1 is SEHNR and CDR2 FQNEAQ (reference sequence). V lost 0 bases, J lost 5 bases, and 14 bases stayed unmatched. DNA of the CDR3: TGTGCCAGCAGCTTAGCCCGGTCGGGACAGGGGGTTGTTCAGGAGACCCAGTACTTC. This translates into CASSLARSGQGVVQETQYF.

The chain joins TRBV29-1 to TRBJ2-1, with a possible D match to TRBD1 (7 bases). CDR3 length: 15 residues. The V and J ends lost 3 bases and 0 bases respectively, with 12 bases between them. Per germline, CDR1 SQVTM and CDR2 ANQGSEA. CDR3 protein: CSVEGGQFSYNEQFF. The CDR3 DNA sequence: TGCAGCGTTGAGGGGGGACAGTTCTCCTACAATGAGCAGTTCTTC.

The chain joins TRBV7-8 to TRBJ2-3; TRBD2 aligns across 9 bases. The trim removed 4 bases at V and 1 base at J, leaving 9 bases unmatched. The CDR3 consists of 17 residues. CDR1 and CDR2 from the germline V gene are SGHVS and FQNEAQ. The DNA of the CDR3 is TGTGCCAGCAGCTCCTTGGGTAGCGGGAGTGGCACAGATACGCAGTATTTT. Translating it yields CASSSLGSGSGTDTQYF.

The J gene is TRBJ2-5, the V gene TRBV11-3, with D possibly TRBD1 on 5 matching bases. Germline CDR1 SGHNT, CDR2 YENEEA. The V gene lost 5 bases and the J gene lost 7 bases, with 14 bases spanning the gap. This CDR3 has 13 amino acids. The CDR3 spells CASSTDITGTQYF. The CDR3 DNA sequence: TGTGCCAGCAGCACGGACATTACTGGGACCCAGTACTTC.

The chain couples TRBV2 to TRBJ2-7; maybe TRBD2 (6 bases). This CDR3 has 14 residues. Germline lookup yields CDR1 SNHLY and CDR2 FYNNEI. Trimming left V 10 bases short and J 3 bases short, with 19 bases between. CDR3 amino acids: CANSRDGGSYEQYF. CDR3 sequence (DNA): TGTGCCAACTCCCGGGATGGAGGGAGCTACGAGCAGTACTTC.

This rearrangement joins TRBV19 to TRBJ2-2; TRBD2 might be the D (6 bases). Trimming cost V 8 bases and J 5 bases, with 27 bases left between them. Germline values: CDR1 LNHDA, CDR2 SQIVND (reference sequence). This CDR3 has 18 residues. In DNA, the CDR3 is TGTGCCAGTTCACGGGCGGCGGCTAGAGGTGCGGGGACCGGGGAGCTGTTTTTT. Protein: CASSRAAARGAGTGELFF.

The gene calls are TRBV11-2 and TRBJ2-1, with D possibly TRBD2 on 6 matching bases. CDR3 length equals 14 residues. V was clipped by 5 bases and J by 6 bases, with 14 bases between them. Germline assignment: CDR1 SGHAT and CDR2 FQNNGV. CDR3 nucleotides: TGTGCCAGCAGCCCTCTTGTAGCGGTCAATGAGCAGTTCTTC. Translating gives CASSPLVAVNEQFF.

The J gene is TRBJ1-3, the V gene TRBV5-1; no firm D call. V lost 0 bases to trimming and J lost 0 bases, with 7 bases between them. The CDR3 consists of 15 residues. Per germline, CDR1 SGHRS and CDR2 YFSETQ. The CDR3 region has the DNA TGCGCCAGCAGCTTGGATAGCCCCTCTGGAAACACCATATATTTT. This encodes CASSLDSPSGNTIYF.

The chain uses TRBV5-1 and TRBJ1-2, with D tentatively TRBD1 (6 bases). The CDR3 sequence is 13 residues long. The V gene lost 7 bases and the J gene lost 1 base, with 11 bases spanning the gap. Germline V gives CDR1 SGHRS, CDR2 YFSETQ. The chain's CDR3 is CASSDSYNYGYTF. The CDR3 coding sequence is TGCGCCAGCTCGGACAGCTATAACTATGGCTACACCTTC.

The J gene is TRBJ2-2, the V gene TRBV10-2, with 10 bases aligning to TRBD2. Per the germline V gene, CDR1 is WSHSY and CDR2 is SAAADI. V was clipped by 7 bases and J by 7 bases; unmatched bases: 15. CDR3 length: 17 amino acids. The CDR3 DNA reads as TGCGCCAGCACCCCACAGAGCGGGAGGGCCGTTGTCGGGGAGCTGTTTTTT. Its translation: CASTPQSGRAVVGELFF.

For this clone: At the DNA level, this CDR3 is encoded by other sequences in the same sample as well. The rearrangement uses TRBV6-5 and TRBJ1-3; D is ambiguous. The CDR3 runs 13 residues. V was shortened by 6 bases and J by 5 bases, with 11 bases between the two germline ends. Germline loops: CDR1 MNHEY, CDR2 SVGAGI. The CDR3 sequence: CASSPPPRNTIYF. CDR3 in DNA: TGTGCCAGCAGCCCCCCTCCGAGAAACACCATATATTTT.

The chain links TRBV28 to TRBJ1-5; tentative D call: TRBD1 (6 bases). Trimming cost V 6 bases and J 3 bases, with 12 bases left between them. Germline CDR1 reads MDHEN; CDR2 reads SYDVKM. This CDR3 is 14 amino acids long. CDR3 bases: TGTGCCAGCAGAAAGGGACAAAACAATCAGCCCCAGCATTTT. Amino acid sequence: CASRKGQNNQPQHF.

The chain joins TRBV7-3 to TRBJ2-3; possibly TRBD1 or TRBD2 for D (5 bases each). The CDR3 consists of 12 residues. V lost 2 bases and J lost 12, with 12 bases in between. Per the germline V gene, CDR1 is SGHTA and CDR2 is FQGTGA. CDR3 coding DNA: TGTGCCAGCAGCTTAGGGCGAGGGGCCCAGTATTTT. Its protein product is CASSLGRGAQYF. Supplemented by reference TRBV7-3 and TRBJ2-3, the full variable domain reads GAGVSQTPSNKVTEKGKYVELRCDPISGHTALYWYRQSLGQGPEFLIYFQGTGAADDSGLPNDRFFAVRPEGSVSTLKIQRTERGDSAVYLCASSLGRGAQYFGPGTRLTVL.

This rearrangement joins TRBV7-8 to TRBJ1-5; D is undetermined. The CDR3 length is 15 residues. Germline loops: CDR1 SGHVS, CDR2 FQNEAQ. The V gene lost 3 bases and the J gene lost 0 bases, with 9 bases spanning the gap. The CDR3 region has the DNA TGTGCCAGCAGCTTGAGGGCCGATAGCAATCAGCCCCAGCATTTT. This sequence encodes CASSLRADSNQPQHF.